The clone carrying this T cell receptor (beta chain) was recorded once. As yet, its antigen is unknown. This sample is part of a study of persistence of HIV-infected CD4 T cells. Whole-study findings and limits: CMV- and Gag-responding cells had lower TCRbeta richness than CD3/CD28-responding cells.

Cells were stimulated with CMV-infected fibroblast lysates at 8.5 to 10 ug/mL. CD40L-negative CD69-negative CD45RO-high memory CD4+ T cells were sorted as populations depleted of antigen-responding cells. Germline CDR1 reads SGHVS; CDR2 reads FNYEAQ. CDR3 size: 16 residues. V dropped 6 bases and J dropped 3; count of bases not matched to a gene: 12. The immunoSEQ assay was version 4, run in survey mode. Repertoires were generated with immunoSEQ multiplex PCR, while TCRdb's copy carries only in-frame clones and drops some. The sample has 25,000 to 35,000 clones; about four fifths are singletons. The TCR originated in an adult man with HIV who was CMV-seropositive. This material consisted of CD4+ T cells sorted from PBMCs after approximately 19-hour stimulation, taken from a patient who received antiretroviral therapy. The rearrangement uses TRBV7-6 and TRBJ2-3; 7 bases line up with TRBD1. Here the CDR3 reads CASRGTRGPRTDTQYF. The CDR3 DNA is TGTGCCAGCAGGGGAACTAGGGGGCCTAGAACAGATACGCAGTATTTT.